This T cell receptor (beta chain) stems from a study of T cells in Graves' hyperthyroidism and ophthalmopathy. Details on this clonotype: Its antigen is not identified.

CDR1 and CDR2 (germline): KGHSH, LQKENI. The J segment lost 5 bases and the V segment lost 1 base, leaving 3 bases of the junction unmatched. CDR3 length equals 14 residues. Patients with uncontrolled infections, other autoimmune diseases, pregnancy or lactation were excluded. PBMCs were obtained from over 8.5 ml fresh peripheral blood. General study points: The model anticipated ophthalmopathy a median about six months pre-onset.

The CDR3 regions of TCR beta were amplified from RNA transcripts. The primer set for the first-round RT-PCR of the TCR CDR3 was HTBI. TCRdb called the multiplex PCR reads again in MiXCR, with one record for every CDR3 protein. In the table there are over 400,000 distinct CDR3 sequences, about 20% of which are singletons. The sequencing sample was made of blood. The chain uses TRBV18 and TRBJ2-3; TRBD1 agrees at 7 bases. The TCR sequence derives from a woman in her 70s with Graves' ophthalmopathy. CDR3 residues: CASSPQGAQDTQYF. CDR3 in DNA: TGTGCCAGCTCACCACAGGGGGCGCAAGATACGCAGTATTTT. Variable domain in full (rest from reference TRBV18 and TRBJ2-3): NAGVMQNPRHLVRRRGQEARLRCSPMKGHSHVYWYRQLPEEGLKFMVYLQKENIIDESGMPKERFSAEFPKEGPSILRIQQVVRGDSAAYFCASSPQGAQDTQYFGPGTRLTVL.